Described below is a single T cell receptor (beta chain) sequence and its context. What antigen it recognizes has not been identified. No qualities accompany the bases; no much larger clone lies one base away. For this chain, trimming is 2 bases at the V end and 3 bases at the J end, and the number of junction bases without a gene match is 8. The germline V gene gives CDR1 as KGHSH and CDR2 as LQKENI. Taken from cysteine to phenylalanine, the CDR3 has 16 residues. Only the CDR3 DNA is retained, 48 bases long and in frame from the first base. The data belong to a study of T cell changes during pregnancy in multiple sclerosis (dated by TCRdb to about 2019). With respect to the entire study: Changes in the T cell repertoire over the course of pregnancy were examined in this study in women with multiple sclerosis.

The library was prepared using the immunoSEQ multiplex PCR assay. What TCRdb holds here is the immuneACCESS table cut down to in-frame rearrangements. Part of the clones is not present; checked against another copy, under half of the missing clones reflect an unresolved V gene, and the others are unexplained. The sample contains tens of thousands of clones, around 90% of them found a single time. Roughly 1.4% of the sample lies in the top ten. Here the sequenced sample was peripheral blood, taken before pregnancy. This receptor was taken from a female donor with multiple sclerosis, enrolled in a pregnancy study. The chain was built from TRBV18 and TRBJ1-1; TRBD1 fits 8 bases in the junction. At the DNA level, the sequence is TGTGCCAGCTCACCAGGCACAGGGGGTTTTGACACTGAAGCTTTCTTT. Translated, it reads CASSPGTGGFDTEAFF.